A single sample gave rise to the 30 T cell receptor beta chains below, sequenced in a study of Graves' ophthalmopathy and Graves' hyperthyroidism (dated by TCRdb to about 2018). Sequencing used an Illumina HiSeq 2000. For repertoire sequencing, TCR beta CDR3 regions were amplified from RNA transcripts. A first-round RT-PCR used HTBI primers with the Qiagen OneStep RT-PCR kit, followed by a second-round multiplex PCR, size selection and purification. The raw public data were reprocessed by TCRdb itself: fastp quality trimming at Q25, MiXCR clonotype calling, in-frame beta chains only. Every CDR3 protein is listed once, alongside the most common genes and DNA of its rows. The sample profile shows around 1.1 million distinct CDR3 sequences; about 38% of them were found once. In total, the top ten clones hold around 10% of the sample. Source material: peripheral blood or thyroid tissue (not recorded which). These receptors were collected from an adult man with Graves' hyperthyroidism.

In its sample, this clonotype was seen many times. The rearrangement joins TRBV6-6 to TRBJ1-2; perhaps TRBD1 as D (6 bases). Germline lookup yields CDR1 MNHNY and CDR2 SVGAGI (reference sequence). Trimming shortened V by 5 bases and J by 10 bases, and 17 bases separated the two germline ends. The CDR3 runs to 13 residues. The CDR3 is CASSHAGAIDYTF. Here the CDR3 DNA reads TGTGCCAGCAGTCACGCGGGGGCTATCGACTACACCTTC.

This clonotype showed up many times. This sequence joins TRBV7-2 and TRBJ2-7; 13 bases map to TRBD2. Germline V CDR1 and CDR2: SGHTA, FQGNSA. The CDR3 spans 15 residues. The junction had 5 bases not matched to a gene; V was cut back by 5 bases and J by 4 bases. The CDR3 protein is CASSPLTSGRYEQYF. The CDR3 DNA sequence: TGTGCCAGCAGCCCACTGACTAGCGGGAGGTACGAGCAGTACTTC.

The chain employs TRBV7-9 and TRBJ1-6, with D tentatively TRBD1 (5 bases). CDR1 SEHNR and CDR2 FQNEAQ come from the germline V gene (reference sequence). V lost 6 bases, J lost 12 bases, and 21 bases lay in between. The length of the CDR3 is 15 residues. CDR3 sequence: CASSEEGVGRQPLHF. The DNA of the CDR3 is TGTGCCAGCAGTGAAGAAGGGGTTGGGCGACAACCCCTCCACTTT.

This sequence joins TRBV10-3 and TRBJ2-6, with TRBD1 matching over 7 bases. Per the germline V gene, CDR1 is ENHRY and CDR2 is SYGVKD. This CDR3 is built from 17 residues. The J segment lost 0 bases and the V segment lost 6 bases, leaving 8 bases of the junction unmatched. CDR3 coding DNA: TGTGCCATCAGCCACCGACAGGGAAACTCTGGGGCCAACGTCCTGACTTTC. Protein sequence: CAISHRQGNSGANVLTF.

This clonotype was detected a few times. The rearrangement uses TRBV5-1 and TRBJ1-1, with D possibly TRBD1 on 6 matching bases. V lost 2 bases to trimming and J lost 10 bases, with 18 bases between them. CDR1 and CDR2 from the germline V gene are SGHRS and YFSETQ. The CDR3 has 14 residues. This CDR3 reads CASSFLQGSSGAFF. The CDR3 DNA follows: TGCGCCAGCAGCTTCCTACAGGGAAGTTCCGGAGCTTTCTTT. The full variable domain, in which reference TRBV5-1 and TRBJ1-1 provide the parts outside the CDR3, is KAGVTQTPRYLIKTRGQQVTLSCSPISGHRSVSWYQQTPGQGLQFLFEYFSETQRNKGNFPGRFSGRQFSNSRSEMNVSTLELGDSALYLCASSFLQGSSGAFFGQGTRLTVV.

V usage is TRBV2 and J usage is TRBJ1-1; D is ambiguous. CDR3 length: 12 residues. Trimming shortened V by 4 bases and J by 5 bases, and 8 bases separated the two germline ends. Germline V gene sequence: CDR1 SNHLY, CDR2 FYNNEI. The CDR3 region is CASSVGWTEAFF. The CDR3 bases are TGTGCCAGCAGTGTTGGGTGGACTGAAGCTTTCTTT.

J is TRBJ2-7 and V is TRBV10-3, with TRBD2 as a possible D gene (6 bases). Per germline, CDR1 ENHRY and CDR2 SYGVKD. Trimming cost V 10 bases and J 2 bases, with 21 bases left between them. The CDR3 runs 15 residues. The DNA for the CDR3 is TGTGCCAGCAGCTCCCGCGCGGGACTTCCCTACGAGCAGTACTTC. Translation: CASSSRAGLPYEQYF.

In this sample, this clonotype turned up many times. This sequence joins TRBV7-2 and TRBJ2-2; D may be TRBD2 (7 bases). The CDR3 contains 14 residues. CDR1 is SGHTA and CDR2 is FQGNSA in the germline V gene. V was clipped by 5 bases and J by 3 bases, with 10 bases between them. CDR3 sequence: CASSRGGYTGELFF. DNA for the CDR3: TGTGCCAGCAGCAGGGGGGGGTACACCGGGGAGCTGTTTTTT.

This clonotype was observed at least ten times. V gene TRBV10-3 combines with J gene TRBJ2-2; 8 bases map to TRBD2. The CDR3 length is 14 residues. The germline V gene has CDR1 ENHRY and CDR2 SYGVKD. The V segment lost 10 bases and the J segment 4 bases; nucleotides outside the gene matches: 8. This CDR3 is CATIRSGGTGELFF. The CDR3 nucleotides are TGTGCCACCATCCGAAGCGGGGGCACCGGGGAGCTGTTTTTT.

This clonotype was recorded a few times. The rearrangement uses TRBV3-1 and TRBJ1-1, with D possibly being TRBD1 (5 bases). This CDR3 has 16 residues. V dropped 4 bases and J dropped 7 bases, with 22 bases sitting between them. Germline CDR1 is LGHDT and CDR2 is YNNKEL (reference sequence). For the CDR3, the DNA is TGTGCCAGCAGCCTGGGGCGACGGCACCCCTCGGGTGAAGCTTTCTTT. Amino acid sequence: CASSLGRRHPSGEAFF.

The chain joins TRBV12-3 or TRBV12-4 to TRBJ1-1, with D possibly matching TRBD1 (5 bases). There are 17 residues in the CDR3. The V end lost 5 bases, the J end lost 2 bases, and 21 bases lay between the germline ends. For the CDR3, the DNA is TGTGCCAGCAGTAAAGGGTACGACAGAAAGACCAACACTGAAGCTTTCTTT. Translating it yields CASSKGYDRKTNTEAFF.

This clonotype was seen many times. The chain uses TRBV5-1 and TRBJ2-7, with 10 nucleotides matching TRBD1. Germline values: CDR1 SGHRS, CDR2 YFSETQ. The CDR3 is made up of 14 amino acids. Trimming cost V 2 bases and J 6 bases; bases outside gene matches: 5. CDR3 sequence reads: CASSFPGQGVEQYF. In nucleotides, the CDR3 is TGCGCCAGCAGCTTCCCCGGACAGGGGGTCGAGCAGTACTTC.

Worth noting for this clonotype: This may stem from a read error, because a much larger clone lies one nucleotide away. The chain employs TRBV5-1 and TRBJ2-7; TRBD2 matches at 7 bases. The V gene's germline CDR1 is SGHRS and CDR2 YFSETQ. This CDR3 region has 16 residues. CDR3 in amino acids: CASSPAGRALSDEQYF. CDR3 nucleotide sequence: TGTGCCAGCAGCCCCGCGGGGAGGGCCTTGAGCGACGAGCAGTACTTC.

In its sample, this clonotype was seen many times. The chain joins TRBV5-4 to TRBJ2-5; 9 nucleotides agree with TRBD1. Losses at the gene ends were 0 bases for V and 5 bases for J; bases not matched to a gene: 5. There are 15 residues in the CDR3. CDR1 SGHNT and CDR2 YYREEE come from the germline V gene (reference sequence). The CDR3 coding sequence is TGTGCCAGCAGCTTGGTCGGGACAGGGATGGAGACCCAGTACTTC. Its protein product is CASSLVGTGMETQYF.

A remark on this clonotype: An end of the junction does not agree with germline; a read error may underlie this. The chain uses TRBV11-1 and TRBJ1-1; the D is unclear. Looked up from germline, CDR1 is SGHAT and CDR2 is FQDESV (reference sequence). The CDR3 consists of 11 residues. CDR3 DNA: TGTGCCAGCAGCCCAACCAGGACCATCAACTTT. Amino acids: CASSPTRTINF.

This chain connects TRBV12-3 or TRBV12-4 to TRBJ1-2; D uncertain. V was cut by 4 bases and J by 4 bases, with 16 bases left in between. The CDR3 is 15 residues long. The CDR3 DNA sequence: TGTGCCAGCAGTTGGGGAATAGACGGCCCCTATGGCTACACCTTC. As protein: CASSWGIDGPYGYTF.

The V call is TRBV10-3, the J call TRBJ2-5; D unclear. V gave up 6 bases and J gave up 4 bases, with 12 bases separating them. Germline CDR1 ENHRY, CDR2 SYGVKD. The CDR3 covers 13 residues. CDR3 nucleotides: TGTGCCATCAGGGAATGGAGAGGAGAGACCCAGTACTTC. As protein: CAIREWRGETQYF.

Regarding this clonotype: It is likely a read error, because the conserved phenylalanine at the end of the CDR3 is missing. The limits of the CDR3 on the DNA are not certain, so only TCRdb's listed CDR3 is given. V usage is TRBV7-8 and J usage is TRBJ2-5; no check of the table's D call, TRBD1, against the DNA was made. Counting both end residues, the CDR3 totals 9 amino acids. Germline V gene data show CDR1 as SGHVS and CDR2 as FQNEAQ. The CDR3 reads CASSPTTGQ.

There are a few counts of this clonotype. CDR3 DNA sequence: TGCAGTGCCCTGGACAGGGTGGGCGGAAACACCATATATTTT. It codes for CSALDRVGGNTIYF. The rearrangement joins TRBV20-1 to TRBJ1-3; 8 bases map to TRBD1. The germline CDR1 and CDR2 sequences are DFQATT and SNEGSKA (reference sequence). The CDR3 totals 14 residues. J was trimmed by 4 bases and V by 6 bases; bases with no gene match: 8.

V is TRBV7-2 and J is TRBJ2-5; D unresolved. CDR1 is SGHTA and CDR2 is FQGNSA in the germline V gene. V was shortened by 1 base and J by 2 bases, with 11 bases between the two germline ends. The CDR3 extends over 15 amino acids. This CDR3 is CASSLEIRRQETQYF. DNA of the CDR3: TGTGCCAGCAGCTTAGAAATCCGCAGGCAAGAGACCCAGTACTTC. Looking up the rest from reference TRBV7-2 and TRBJ2-5 gives the full variable domain: GAGVSQSPSNKVTEKGKDVELRCDPISGHTALYWYRQSLGQGLEFLIYFQGNSAPDKSGLPSDRFSAERTGGSVSTLTIQRTQQEDSAVYLCASSLEIRRQETQYFGPGTRLLVL.

This clonotype was seen more than once but under ten times. The DNA of the CDR3 is TGTGCCAGCAGCGTCGGACCGGGAACCAACGTCCTGACTTTC. It encodes CASSVGPGTNVLTF. The rearrangement links TRBV9 to TRBJ2-6, with a tentative D call TRBD2 (5 bases). V was pared by 2 bases and J by 8 bases, with 11 bases between. This CDR3 is built from 14 residues. Germline V lookup: CDR1 SGDLS, CDR2 YYNGEE.

In its sample, this clonotype was seen many times. This chain uses TRBV7-9 with TRBJ1-5; D is ambiguous. The CDR3 is made up of 15 amino acids. The V end lost 5 bases, the J end lost 0 bases, and 11 bases lay between the germline ends. From germline, CDR1 is SEHNR and CDR2 FQNEAQ (reference sequence). The CDR3 protein is CASSAPGDSNQPQHF. The CDR3 DNA follows: TGTGCCAGCAGCGCCCCTGGGGATAGCAATCAGCCCCAGCATTTT. Full variable domain (missing parts from reference TRBV7-9 and TRBJ1-5): DTGVSQNPRHKITKRGQNVTFRCDPISEHNRLYWYRQTLGQGPEFLTYFQNEAQLEKSRLLSDRFSAERPKGSFSTLEIQRTEQGDSAMYLCASSAPGDSNQPQHFGDGTRLSIL.

This clonotype was counted a few times. A read error may produce the germline difference seen at one junction end. The chain uses TRBV7-9 and TRBJ1-1, with D uncertain. CDR3 size: 14 residues. Germline CDR1 SEHNR, CDR2 FQNEAQ (reference sequence). This CDR3 reads CAGSLPVGNTEAFF. CDR3 DNA: TGTGCCGGCAGCTTACCTGTTGGCAACACTGAAGCTTTCTTT.

This clonotype has just a few counts. The chain employs TRBV2 and TRBJ2-7; tentative D call: TRBD2 (5 bases). Germline CDR1 reads SNHLY; CDR2 reads FYNNEI. V shed 5 bases and J shed 2 bases, with 13 bases lying between them. CDR3 length: 14 amino acids. The CDR3 coding sequence is TGTGCCAGCAGTTTAAGGCAGACTACCTACGAGCAGTACTTC. It translates to CASSLRQTTYEQYF.

This clonotype was detected many times. This sequence joins TRBV4-1 and TRBJ1-1, with D possibly TRBD1 on 5 matching bases. Trimming cost V 0 bases and J 1 base, with 9 bases left between them. This CDR3 is 15 amino acids long. CDR1 and CDR2 (germline): MGHRA, YSYEKL. The CDR3 here is CASSQEPGRNTEAFF. In nucleotides, the CDR3 is TGCGCCAGCAGCCAAGAGCCAGGGAGGAACACTGAAGCTTTCTTT.

This clonotype has ten or more counts. V and J are TRBV5-1 and TRBJ1-1; D remains ambiguous. The CDR3 is 13 amino acids. Deletions cut 7 bases from V and 1 base from J, with 11 bases between. Germline lookup yields CDR1 SGHRS and CDR2 YFSETQ. This chain's CDR3 is CASLGRPNTEAFF. In nucleotides, the CDR3 is TGCGCCAGCCTCGGCAGGCCGAACACTGAAGCTTTCTTT.

The CDR3 loop reads CASSYDPGTEAFF. CDR3 bases: TGTGCCAGCAGTTACGATCCAGGGACTGAAGCTTTCTTT. The chain is built from TRBV3-1 and TRBJ1-1, with D possibly matching TRBD1 (5 bases). CDR3 length: 13 residues. The V end lost 6 bases, the J end lost 5 bases, and 13 bases lay between the germline ends. Germline CDR1 is LGHDT and CDR2 is YNNKEL (reference sequence).

As regards this clonotype: A much larger clone sits a single nucleotide away, making a read error possible. This chain joins TRBV29-1 and TRBJ2-7; 7 nucleotides match TRBD2. CDR3 length: 11 residues. Germline V gene lookup returns CDR1 SQVTM and CDR2 ANQGSEA. CDR3 sequence reads: CGEGDSYEQYF. CDR3 coding DNA: TGCGGGGAGGGAGACTCCTACGAGCAGTACTTC.

A note on this clonotype: This sequence may be a read error, since a much larger clone differs from it by one base. The chain employs TRBV19 and TRBJ1-5; D not certain. The V gene lost 4 bases and the J gene lost 4 bases, with 11 bases spanning the gap. This CDR3 comprises 14 residues. Germline values: CDR1 LNHDA, CDR2 SQIVND (reference sequence). The CDR3 spells CASSSGFRNQPQHF. The CDR3 DNA is TGTGCCAGTAGTAGTGGGTTCAGGAATCAGCCCCAGCATTTT.

This clonotype came up many times. The V and J genes are TRBV6-1 and TRBJ1-1; D is uncertain. The CDR3 has 14 residues. CDR1 and CDR2 from the germline V gene are MNHNS and SASEGT. V shed 2 bases and J shed 1 base, with 8 bases lying between them. CDR3 sequence: CASSETAGNTEAFF. The DNA of the CDR3 is TGTGCCAGCAGTGAAACCGCAGGGAACACTGAAGCTTTCTTT.